This TCR beta chain was documented in a study of T cell changes during pregnancy in multiple sclerosis. The CDR3 is 15 amino acids. CDR1 and CDR2 (germline): MNHEY, SVGAGI. The V and J ends lost 4 bases and 2 bases respectively, with 12 bases between them. Sequencing used immunoSEQ multiplex PCR; TCRdb keeps in-frame clones, though not all of them. Among some 68,000 clones listed, approximately 91% were seen once. The source of this sequence is a female donor with multiple sclerosis, enrolled in a pregnancy study. Sequencing was performed on peripheral blood, taken in the second trimester of pregnancy. The rearrangement links TRBV6-5 to TRBJ1-3; no clear D. The CDR3 loop is CASSSGSLAGNTIYF. The CDR3 nucleotides read TGTGCCAGCAGTTCGGGGTCCCTCGCTGGAAACACCATATATTTT.